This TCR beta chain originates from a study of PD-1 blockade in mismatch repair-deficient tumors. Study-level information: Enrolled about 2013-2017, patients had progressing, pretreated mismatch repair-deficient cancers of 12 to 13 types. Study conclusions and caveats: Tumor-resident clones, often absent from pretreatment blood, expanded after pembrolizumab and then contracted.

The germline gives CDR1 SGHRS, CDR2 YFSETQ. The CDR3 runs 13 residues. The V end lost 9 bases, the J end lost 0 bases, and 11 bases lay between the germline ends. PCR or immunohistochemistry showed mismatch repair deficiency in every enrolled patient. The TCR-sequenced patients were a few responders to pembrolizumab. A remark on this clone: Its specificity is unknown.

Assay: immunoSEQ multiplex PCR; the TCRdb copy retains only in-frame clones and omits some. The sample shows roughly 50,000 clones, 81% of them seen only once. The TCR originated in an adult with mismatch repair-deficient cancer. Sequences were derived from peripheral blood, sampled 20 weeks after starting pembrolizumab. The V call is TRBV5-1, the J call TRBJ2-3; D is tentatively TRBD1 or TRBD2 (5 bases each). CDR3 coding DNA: TGCGCCACCTGGGACCGGAGCACAGATACGCAGTATTTT. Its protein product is CATWDRSTDTQYF.